Reported below is one T cell receptor (beta chain). Its antigen is unidentified. The trim removed 3 bases at V and 3 bases at J, leaving 3 bases unmatched. CDR1 is SGDLS and CDR2 is YYNGEE in the germline V gene. The CDR3 is 15 residues long. These data are taken from a study of B cell selection in AIRE deficiency. Points from the study as a whole: Only 9.3% of 3,500 to 4,500 shared Treg sequences were patient-specific; 31.6% healthy-specific.

Conventional CD4 T cells were sorted as CD4+CD127+ cells. Original handling: Conventional T cell pools: some 110,000 distinct patient, around 1.5x10^5 donor TCRbeta sequences. Profiling relied on immunoSEQ multiplex PCR, and the TCRdb table lists in-frame clones only, not all of them. V and J calls and clone size are copied from that table; D and trimming were computed from the DNA. Of some 25,000 clones in the sample, 95% were seen once. What was sequenced was CD4+CD127+ conventional T cells sorted from PBMCs. The receptor was derived from a human donor in good health. V gene TRBV9 combines with J gene TRBJ2-7, with 13 bases lining up with TRBD2. CDR3: CASSARTSGGYEQYF. Here the CDR3 DNA reads TGTGCCAGCAGCGCCCGGACTAGCGGGGGCTACGAGCAGTACTTC. The whole variable domain, remainder taken from reference TRBV9 and TRBJ2-7, is DSGVTQTPKHLITATGQRVTLRCSPRSGDLSVYWYQQSLDQGLQFLIQYYNGEERAKGNILERFSAQQFPDLHSELNLSSLELGDSALYFCASSARTSGGYEQYFGPGTRLTVT.